One T cell receptor beta chain is described in this entry. Its specific antigen is unknown. The input lacks base qualities; no much larger clone sits a single base away. The germline V gene specifies MNHNS as CDR1 and SASEGT as CDR2. Trimming costs V 6 bases and J 10 bases, and their ends lie 13 bases apart. Inclusive of the bounding cysteine and phenylalanine, the CDR3 is 11 residues long. The kept DNA is CDR3 alone, 33 bases in frame from the first base. This specimen belongs to a study of shared clonotypes between healthy human individuals (dated by TCRdb to 2018 to 2020). Turning to the overall study: A couple of women and a few men aged 18 to 49 years were included in the cohort. To estimate repertoire size and how much clonotypes are shared between individuals, the study performed deep sequencing of blood TCR repertoires from about five healthy adults. Each donor's leukapheresis produced roughly between roughly 0.85 and 10 billion PBMCs. Libraries were prepared and TCR repertoires were sequenced by different laboratories using diverse techniques, in order to increase sequencing depth and limit assay-specific biases. The study at large found these results: Based on pairwise subsampling, the degree of clonotype sharing among donors was expected to be affected by sequencing depth. Because the study included only a small number of donors, the genetic and exposure-history diversity represented was limited. Sampling was restricted to blood, and TCR repertoires in tissues likely differ from the TCR repertoires found in blood.

Using the deep immunoSEQ assay, multiplex PCR amplified TCR CDR3 regions from genomic DNA. Genomic DNA extracted from each cell subset was distributed evenly over all wells of several immunoSEQ 96-well plates, and each plate served as one replicate. For unsorted PBMC, approximately 0.3 ug of genomic DNA, equivalent to tens of thousands of T cell genomes, went into each replicate PCR. Ten immunoSEQ deep assay plates were used to sequence unsorted PBMC genomic DNA. Purified libraries were measured with a Qubit 3.0 fluorometer, size-checked on a Bioanalyzer 2100, and measured again with the KAPA Library Quantification kit. A separate single-read 150-cycle Illumina NextSeq 550 flow cell was used to sequence each immunoSEQ 96-well plate. The study's processing was this. Because only junctional sequences without quality scores were contained in the immunoSEQ output, filtering matching that applied to full-length reads could not be performed. Sequences were annotated with PyIR, a Python wrapper for IgBLAST v1.9, using IMGT germline references to assign V/J genes and CDR3. Reads with weak V/J assignments (E-value above 1e-6), missing CDR3, stop codons, out-of-frame junctions, or ambiguous translated residues were removed. V3J clonotypes were defined by identical inferred V gene, J gene, and CDR3 amino acid sequence. Percentage overlap between repertoires was calculated by dividing the number of shared unique clonotypes by the size of the smaller repertoire. Richness of each repertoire was evaluated using RTK rarefaction, the Chao1 estimator, and Recon v2.1 estimates of unobserved clonotypes. TCRdb took over this immuneACCESS table, retaining in-frame rearrangements with V and J assigned. Such tables are incomplete; in checked studies, under half of the missing clones stem from an unresolved V gene, and the remainder is unexplained. The V and J calls and clone size come from that table; D and trimming were worked out from the DNA. Across this sample there are some 490,000 clones, with more than 75% seen only once. Together, the top ten hold around 12% of the sample.

The donors were healthy, HIV-negative adults with no recently reported acute infections or vaccinations. All donors were Caucasian adults living in Nashville, Tennessee, USA. For unsorted samples, roughly 90 million PBMCs were counted, and genomic DNA was extracted using the QIAamp DNA Blood Mini kit. Blood was collected by leukapheresis, and PBMCs were isolated by Ficoll-Histopaque density gradient centrifugation and then cryopreserved in liquid nitrogen vapor phase. Here the chain combines TRBV6-1 and TRBJ2-7, with no reliable assignment of the D segment. Sequencing was done on a sample of PBMCs. The receptor was derived from a woman aged 40 to 55 in good health. Some clones in this sample may be carry-over from other donors' samples. The nucleotides are TGTGCCAGCAGAGGGCACAAGGACCAGTACTTC. This translates into CASRGHKDQYF.